This T cell receptor beta chain was sequenced for a study of T cells in Graves' hyperthyroidism and ophthalmopathy. Broader study findings: Clonotypes that were expanded in thyroid above 0.001 mostly appeared in blood too.

This clonotype was picked up a small number of times. The antigen is undetermined. Amplified TCR beta CDR3 regions derived from RNA transcripts. HTBI primers were the set used in a first-round RT-PCR of the TCR CDR3. TCRdb itself ran the multiplex PCR reads through MiXCR, one entry per CDR3 protein. The table shows around 340,000 distinct CDR3 sequences, with more than 11% occurring only once. These patients, aged 18 to 65, had recently diagnosed hyperthyroidism lasting under 2 months. More than 8 ml fresh peripheral blood yielded the PBMCs. Sequencing input: blood. This TCR was recovered from a woman between 25 and 40 years old with Graves' hyperthyroidism.

The CDR3 sequence is CASSQGLAGGFDTGELFF. For the CDR3, the DNA is TGCGCCAGCAGCCAAGGGCTAGCGGGAGGATTTGACACCGGGGAGCTGTTTTTT. V and J are TRBV4-1 and TRBJ2-2; TRBD2 matches 11 bases. From germline, CDR1 is MGHRA and CDR2 YSYEKL. There are 18 residues in the CDR3. Germline trimming cut 1 base from V and 3 bases from J; bases unmatched to any gene: 7.